The clone carrying this TCR beta chain appeared a few times. What it binds is not known. These data originate in a study of cytomegalovirus exposure and HLA in healthy donors. Study-wide results and limits: Later analysis showed most CMV-associated TCR beta chains appearing HLA-restricted. Later analysis identified 16,000 or so TCR beta sequences associated with HLA alleles, using a false discovery rate threshold of 0.05. The investigators catalogued 150 to 200 TCR beta chains as cytomegalovirus-associated.

PCR was performed using 60 Vbeta and 13 Jbeta primers. This table comes from immunoSEQ multiplex PCR, and its TCRdb copy is limited to in-frame clones, with some not included. The sample carries tens of thousands of clones, 71% recorded once. Trimming removed 5 bases at V and 7 bases at J, with 14 bases between. Germline V gives CDR1 WNHNN, CDR2 SYGVQD (reference sequence). The CDR3 is 14 residues long. Source material: PBMCs. The TCR was taken from a man aged 50 to 60 in good health and CMV-seropositive. The rearrangement uses TRBV10-1 and TRBJ2-2, with a weak D call TRBD1 (6 bases). The CDR3 is CASSSPGVHGELFF. The CDR3 nucleotides are TGCGCCAGCAGTAGTCCAGGGGTTCACGGGGAGCTGTTTTTT.